Below, 2 T cell receptor beta chains from the same sample are listed, as sequenced in a study of blood T cell repertoires in COVID-19. The data were produced by immunoSEQ multiplex PCR, yet TCRdb's version contains in-frame clones alone and is incomplete. The sample lists 200,000 to 250,000 clones, 82% occurring once. Material: peripheral blood. The receptors originated from a woman of 80 years or more with acute or convalescent COVID-19.

CDR3 nucleotides: TGTGCTAGTGGTTTGGTAACAGAGAACACTGAAGCTTTCTTT. Encoded protein: CASGLVTENTEAFF. The rearrangement joins TRBV12-5 to TRBJ1-1; no definite D call. Trimming removed 0 bases at V and 1 base at J, with 6 bases between. Germline CDR1 is LGHNT and CDR2 is FRNRAP. This CDR3 contains 14 residues. Variable domain in full (rest from reference TRBV12-5 and TRBJ1-1): DARVTQTPRHKVTEMGQEVTMRCQPILGHNTVFWYRQTMMQGLELLAYFRNRAPLDDSGMPKDRFSAEMPDATLATLKIQPSEPRDSAVYFCASGLVTENTEAFFGQGTRLTVV.

This sequence joins TRBV7-3 and TRBJ2-7, with D possibly being TRBD2 (5 bases). The V end was cut by 1 base, the J end by 5 bases, with 9 bases between. CDR1 and CDR2 from the germline V gene are SGHTA and FQGTGA. The CDR3 loop spans 13 amino acids. CDR3 protein: CASSLSLADEQYF. As DNA, the CDR3 is TGTGCCAGCAGCTTAAGCCTAGCTGACGAGCAGTACTTC.